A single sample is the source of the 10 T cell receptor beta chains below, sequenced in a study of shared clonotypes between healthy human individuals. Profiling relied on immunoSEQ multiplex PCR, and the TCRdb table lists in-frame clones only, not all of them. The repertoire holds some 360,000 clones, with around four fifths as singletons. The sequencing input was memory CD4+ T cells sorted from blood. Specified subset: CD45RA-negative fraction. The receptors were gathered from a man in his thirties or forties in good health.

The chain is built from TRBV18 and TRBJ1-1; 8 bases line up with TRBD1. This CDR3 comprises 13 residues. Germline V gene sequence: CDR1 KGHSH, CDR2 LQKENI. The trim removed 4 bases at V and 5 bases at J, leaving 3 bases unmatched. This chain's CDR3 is CASSLQGGTEAFF. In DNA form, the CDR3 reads TGTGCCAGCTCACTACAGGGGGGAACTGAAGCTTTCTTT.

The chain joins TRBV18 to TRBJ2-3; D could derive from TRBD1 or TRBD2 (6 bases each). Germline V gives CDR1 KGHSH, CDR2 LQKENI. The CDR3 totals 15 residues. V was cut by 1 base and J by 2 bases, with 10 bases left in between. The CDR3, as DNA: TGTGCCAGCTCACCACAGGGGGGCTTCACAGATACGCAGTATTTT. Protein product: CASSPQGGFTDTQYF.

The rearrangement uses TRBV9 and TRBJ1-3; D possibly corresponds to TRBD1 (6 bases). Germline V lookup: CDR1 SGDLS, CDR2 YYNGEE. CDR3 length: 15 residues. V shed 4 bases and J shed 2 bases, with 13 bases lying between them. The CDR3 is CASSREGGTGNTIYF. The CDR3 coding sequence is TGTGCCAGCAGCCGCGAGGGGGGAACTGGAAACACCATATATTTT.

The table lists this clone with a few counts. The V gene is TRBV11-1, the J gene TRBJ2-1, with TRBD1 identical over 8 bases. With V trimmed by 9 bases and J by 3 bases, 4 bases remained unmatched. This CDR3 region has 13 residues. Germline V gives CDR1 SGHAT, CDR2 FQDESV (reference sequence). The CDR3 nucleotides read TGTGCCAGTACCGGGACAGGCTACAATGAGCAGTTCTTC. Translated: CASTGTGYNEQFF.

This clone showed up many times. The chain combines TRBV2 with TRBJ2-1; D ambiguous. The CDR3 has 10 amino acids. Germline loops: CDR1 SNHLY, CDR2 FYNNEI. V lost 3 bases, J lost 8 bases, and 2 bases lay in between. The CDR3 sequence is CASSDYEQFF. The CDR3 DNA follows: TGTGCCAGCAGTGACTATGAGCAGTTCTTC.

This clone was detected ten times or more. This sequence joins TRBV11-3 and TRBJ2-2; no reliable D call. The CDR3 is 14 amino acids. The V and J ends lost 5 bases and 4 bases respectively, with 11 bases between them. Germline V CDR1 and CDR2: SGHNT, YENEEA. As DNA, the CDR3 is TGTGCCAGCAGCAATGCAGGCGGCACCGGGGAGCTGTTTTTT. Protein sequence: CASSNAGGTGELFF.

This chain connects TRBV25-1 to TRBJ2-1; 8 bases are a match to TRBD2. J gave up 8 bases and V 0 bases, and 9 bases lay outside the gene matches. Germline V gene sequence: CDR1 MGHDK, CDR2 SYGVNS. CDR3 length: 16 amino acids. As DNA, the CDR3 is TGTGCCAGCAGTGAATATCGAACGGGAGGGAGCGATGAGCAGTTCTTC. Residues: CASSEYRTGGSDEQFF.

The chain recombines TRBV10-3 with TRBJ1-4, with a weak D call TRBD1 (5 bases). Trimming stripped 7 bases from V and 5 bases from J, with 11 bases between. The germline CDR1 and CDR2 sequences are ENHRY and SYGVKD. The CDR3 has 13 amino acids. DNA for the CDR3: TGTGCCATCATGGGGCAGCAAAATGAAAAACTGTTTTTT. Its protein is CAIMGQQNEKLFF.

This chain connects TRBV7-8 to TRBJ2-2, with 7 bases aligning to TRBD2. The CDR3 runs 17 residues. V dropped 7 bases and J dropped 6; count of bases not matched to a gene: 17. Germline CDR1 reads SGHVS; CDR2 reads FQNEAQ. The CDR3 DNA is TGTGCCAGCACCAAGACCGGGGGGATTGTGGCGGCCGGGGAGCTGTTTTTT. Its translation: CASTKTGGIVAAGELFF.

CDR3 region: CASSPAVGNQPQHF. DNA of the CDR3: TGTGCCAGCAGCCCCGCGGTCGGCAATCAGCCCCAGCATTTT. The rearrangement links TRBV5-8 to TRBJ1-5; the D is unclear. Trimming took off 4 bases at V and 2 bases at J, with 10 bases between the two ends. The CDR3 runs 14 residues. In germline, CDR1 is SGHTS, CDR2 YDEGEE.